The 4 T cell receptor beta chains below were found in one sample sequenced in a study of control samples from healthy donors and cancer patients. Clones were read by immunoSEQ multiplex PCR, and TCRdb kept only the in-frame ones, dropping some. This table holds 60,000 to 75,000 clones, approximately 87% found once. Sequences were obtained from PBMCs. Receptors originate from a woman between 45 and 65 years old with head and neck cancer.

The rearrangement joins TRBV6-5 to TRBJ2-7; possibly TRBD1 or TRBD2 for D (7 bases each). Between the trimmed V and J ends, which lost 5 bases and 4 bases, there was a span of 18 bases. The CDR3 is made up of 15 amino acids. Germline-derived CDR1 and CDR2 are MNHEY and SVGAGI. As DNA, the CDR3 is TGTGCCAGCAGTCCACAGACAGGGCGGGGGTACGAGCAGTACTTC. It codes for CASSPQTGRGYEQYF.

The chain is built from TRBV5-1 and TRBJ2-7; 12 bases fit TRBD1. The CDR3 runs to 15 residues. With V trimmed by 3 bases and J by 5 bases, 6 bases remained unmatched. CDR1 is SGHRS and CDR2 is YFSETQ in the germline V gene. CDR3: CASSSAGTGGDEQYF. The CDR3 DNA is TGCGCCAGCAGCTCGGCCGGGACAGGGGGCGACGAGCAGTACTTC.

The V call is TRBV2, the J call TRBJ2-7; D is tentatively TRBD1 or TRBD2 (5 bases each). The CDR3 is 14 residues long. CDR1 is SNHLY, CDR2 FYNNEI, per germline. V lost 6 bases and J 0 bases, leaving 12 bases between the germline ends. For the CDR3, the DNA is TGTGCCAGCAGATACCGGGACGTCTCCTACGAGCAGTACTTC. It encodes CASRYRDVSYEQYF.

The rearrangement uses TRBV9 and TRBJ2-3, with TRBD1 as a possible D gene (7 bases). The germline V and J ends were trimmed by 0 bases and 3 bases, with 11 bases remaining between them. CDR1 is SGDLS and CDR2 is YYNGEE in the germline V gene. This CDR3 has 15 residues. This chain's CDR3 is CASSVAGGRTDTQYF. The CDR3 nucleotides are TGTGCCAGCAGCGTAGCAGGGGGGCGGACAGATACGCAGTATTTT.